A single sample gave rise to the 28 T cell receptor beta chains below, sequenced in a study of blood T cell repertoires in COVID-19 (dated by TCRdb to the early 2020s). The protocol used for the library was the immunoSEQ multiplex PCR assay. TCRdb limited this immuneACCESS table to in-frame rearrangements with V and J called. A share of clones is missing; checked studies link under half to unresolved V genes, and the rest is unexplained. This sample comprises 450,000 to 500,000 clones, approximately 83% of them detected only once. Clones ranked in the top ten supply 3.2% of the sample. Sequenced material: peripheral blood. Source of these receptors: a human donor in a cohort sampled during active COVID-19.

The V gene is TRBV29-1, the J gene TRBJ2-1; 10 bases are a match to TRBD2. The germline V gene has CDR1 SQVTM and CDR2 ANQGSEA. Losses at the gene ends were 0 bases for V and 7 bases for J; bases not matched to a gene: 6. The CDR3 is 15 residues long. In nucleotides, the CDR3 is TGCAGCGTTGAAGACTCAGCGGGAGGGCCGAATGAGCAGTTCTTC. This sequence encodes CSVEDSAGGPNEQFF.

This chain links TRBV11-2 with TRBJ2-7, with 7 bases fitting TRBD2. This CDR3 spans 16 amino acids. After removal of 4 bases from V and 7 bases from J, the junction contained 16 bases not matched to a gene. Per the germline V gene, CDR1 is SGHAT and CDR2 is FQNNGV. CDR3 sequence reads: CASSSISRRGGREQYF. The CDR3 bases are TGTGCCAGCAGCTCTATAAGTCGGAGGGGAGGGCGAGAGCAGTACTTC.

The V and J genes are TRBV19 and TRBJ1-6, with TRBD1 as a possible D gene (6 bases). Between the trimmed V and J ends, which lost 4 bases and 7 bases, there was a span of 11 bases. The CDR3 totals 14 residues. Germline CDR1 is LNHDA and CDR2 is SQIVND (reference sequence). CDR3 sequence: CASSTSQGNSPLHF. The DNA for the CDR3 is TGTGCCAGTAGTACCTCACAGGGCAATTCACCCCTCCACTTT.

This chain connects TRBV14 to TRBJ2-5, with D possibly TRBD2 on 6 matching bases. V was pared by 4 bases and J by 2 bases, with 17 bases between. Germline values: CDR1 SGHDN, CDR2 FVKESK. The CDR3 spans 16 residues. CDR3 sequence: CASSPFTGTQQETQYF. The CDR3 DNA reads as TGTGCCAGCAGCCCTTTTACCGGGACTCAACAAGAGACCCAGTACTTC.

CDR3 sequence: CASSPPGLGYEQYF. The CDR3, as DNA: TGTGCCAGCTCACCACCCGGACTGGGGTACGAGCAGTACTTC. The rearrangement links TRBV18 to TRBJ2-7, with D maybe TRBD2 (5 bases). The V gene's germline CDR1 is KGHSH and CDR2 LQKENI. The CDR3 is made up of 14 amino acids. Deletions cut 0 bases from V and 4 bases from J, with 10 bases between.

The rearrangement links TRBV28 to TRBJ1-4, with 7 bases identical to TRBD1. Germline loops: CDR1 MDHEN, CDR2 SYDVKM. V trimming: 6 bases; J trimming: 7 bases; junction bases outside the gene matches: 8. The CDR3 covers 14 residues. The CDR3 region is CASSSGTVSEKLFF. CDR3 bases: TGTGCCAGCAGCTCCGGGACAGTGAGTGAAAAACTGTTTTTT. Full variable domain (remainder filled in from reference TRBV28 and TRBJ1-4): DVKVTQSSRYLVKRTGEKVFLECVQDMDHENMFWYRQDPGLGLRLIYFSYDVKMKEKGDIPEGYSVSREKKERFSLILESASTNQTSMYLCASSSGTVSEKLFFGSGTQLSVL.

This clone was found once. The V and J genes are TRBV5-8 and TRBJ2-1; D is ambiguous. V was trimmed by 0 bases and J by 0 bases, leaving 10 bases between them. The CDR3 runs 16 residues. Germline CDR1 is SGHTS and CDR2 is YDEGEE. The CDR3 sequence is CASSLEAVSSYNEQFF. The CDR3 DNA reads TGTGCCAGCAGCTTGGAGGCGGTTAGCTCCTACAATGAGCAGTTCTTC.

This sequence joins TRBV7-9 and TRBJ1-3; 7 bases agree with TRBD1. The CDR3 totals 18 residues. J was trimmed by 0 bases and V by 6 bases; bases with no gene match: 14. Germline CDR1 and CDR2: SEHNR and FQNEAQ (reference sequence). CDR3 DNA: TGTGCCAGCAGTATAGTGGGGACAGCCCTAGACTCTGGAAACACCATATATTTT. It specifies CASSIVGTALDSGNTIYF.

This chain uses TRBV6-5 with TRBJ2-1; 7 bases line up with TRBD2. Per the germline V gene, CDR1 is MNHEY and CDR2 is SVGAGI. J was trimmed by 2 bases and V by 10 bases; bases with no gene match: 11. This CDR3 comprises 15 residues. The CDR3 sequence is CATFGGENTYNEQFF. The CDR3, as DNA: TGTGCCACCTTTGGGGGGGAAAACACCTACAATGAGCAGTTCTTC.

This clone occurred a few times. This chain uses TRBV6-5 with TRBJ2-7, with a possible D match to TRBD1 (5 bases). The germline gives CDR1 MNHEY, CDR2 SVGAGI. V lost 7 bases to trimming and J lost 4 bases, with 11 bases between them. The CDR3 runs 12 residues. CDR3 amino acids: CASTGLGYEQYF. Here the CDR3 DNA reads TGTGCCAGCACAGGGCTGGGGTACGAGCAGTACTTC.

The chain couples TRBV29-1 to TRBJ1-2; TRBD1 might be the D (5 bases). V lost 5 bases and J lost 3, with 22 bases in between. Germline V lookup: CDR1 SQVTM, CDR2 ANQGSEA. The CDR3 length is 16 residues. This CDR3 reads CSVNLGQGLPHYGYTF. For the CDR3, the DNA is TGCAGCGTTAACCTCGGTCAGGGCCTGCCTCACTATGGCTACACCTTC.

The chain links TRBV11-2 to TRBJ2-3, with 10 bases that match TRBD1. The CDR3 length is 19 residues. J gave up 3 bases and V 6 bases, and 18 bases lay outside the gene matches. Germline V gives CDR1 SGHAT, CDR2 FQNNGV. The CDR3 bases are TGTGCCAGCAGGCATTTTGCGTACCGGGACAGGGGACGGACAGATACGCAGTATTTT. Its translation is CASRHFAYRDRGRTDTQYF.

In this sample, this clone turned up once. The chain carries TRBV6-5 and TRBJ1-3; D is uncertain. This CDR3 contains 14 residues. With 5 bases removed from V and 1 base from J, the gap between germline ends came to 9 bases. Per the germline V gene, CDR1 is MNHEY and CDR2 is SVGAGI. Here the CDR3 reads CASSPGASGNTIYF. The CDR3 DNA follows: TGTGCCAGCAGTCCAGGTGCGTCTGGAAACACCATATATTTT.

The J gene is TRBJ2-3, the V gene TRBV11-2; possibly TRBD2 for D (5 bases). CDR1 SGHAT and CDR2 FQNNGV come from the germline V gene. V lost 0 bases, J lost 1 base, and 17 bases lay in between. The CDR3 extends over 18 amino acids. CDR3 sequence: CASSLDSRRETRTDTQYF. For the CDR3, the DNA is TGTGCCAGCAGCTTAGATTCCCGACGGGAAACTCGCACAGATACGCAGTATTTT.

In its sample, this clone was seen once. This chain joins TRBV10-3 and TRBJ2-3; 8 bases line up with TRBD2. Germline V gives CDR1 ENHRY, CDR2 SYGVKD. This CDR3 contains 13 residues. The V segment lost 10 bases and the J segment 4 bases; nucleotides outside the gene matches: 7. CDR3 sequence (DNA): TGTGCCACGCGGACTAGCTCCGCAGATACGCAGTATTTT. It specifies CATRTSSADTQYF.

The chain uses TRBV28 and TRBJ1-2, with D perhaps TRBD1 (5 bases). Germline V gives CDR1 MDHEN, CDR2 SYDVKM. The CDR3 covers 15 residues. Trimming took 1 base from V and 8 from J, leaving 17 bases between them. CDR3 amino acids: CASSLSGGGKSGYTF. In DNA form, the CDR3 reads TGTGCCAGCAGTTTATCGGGGGGAGGGAAATCCGGCTACACCTTC.

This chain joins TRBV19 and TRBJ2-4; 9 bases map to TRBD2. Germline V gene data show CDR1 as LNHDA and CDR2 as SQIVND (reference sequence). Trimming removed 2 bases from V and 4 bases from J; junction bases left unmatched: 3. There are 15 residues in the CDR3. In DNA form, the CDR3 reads TGTGCCAGTAGTATAAGCGGGAGGCCTAAAAACATTCAGTACTTC. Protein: CASSISGRPKNIQYF.

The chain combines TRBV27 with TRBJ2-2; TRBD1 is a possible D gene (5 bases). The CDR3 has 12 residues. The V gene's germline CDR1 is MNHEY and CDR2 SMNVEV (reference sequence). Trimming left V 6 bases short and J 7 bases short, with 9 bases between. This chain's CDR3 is CASSPTGGELFF. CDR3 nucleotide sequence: TGTGCCAGCAGCCCCACAGGCGGGGAGCTGTTTTTT.

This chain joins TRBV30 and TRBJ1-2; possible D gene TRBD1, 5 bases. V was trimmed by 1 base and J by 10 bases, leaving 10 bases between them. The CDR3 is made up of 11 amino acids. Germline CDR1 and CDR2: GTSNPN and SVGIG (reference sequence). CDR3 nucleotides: TGTGCCTGGAGTGGCGACAGACTCTACACCTTC. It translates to CAWSGDRLYTF.

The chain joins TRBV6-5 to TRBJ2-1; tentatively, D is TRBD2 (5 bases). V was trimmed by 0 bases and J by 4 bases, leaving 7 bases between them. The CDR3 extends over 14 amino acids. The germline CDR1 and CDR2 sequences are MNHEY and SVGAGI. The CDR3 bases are TGTGCCAGCAGTTACTCGCGGGCTTACAATGAGCAGTTCTTC. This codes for CASSYSRAYNEQFF.

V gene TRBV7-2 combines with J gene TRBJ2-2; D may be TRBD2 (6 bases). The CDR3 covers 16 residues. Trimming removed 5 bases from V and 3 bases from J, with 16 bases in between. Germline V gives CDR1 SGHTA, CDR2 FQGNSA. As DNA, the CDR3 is TGTGCCAGCAGCCCGGCCGGGACTTCCCACACCGGGGAGCTGTTTTTT. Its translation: CASSPAGTSHTGELFF.

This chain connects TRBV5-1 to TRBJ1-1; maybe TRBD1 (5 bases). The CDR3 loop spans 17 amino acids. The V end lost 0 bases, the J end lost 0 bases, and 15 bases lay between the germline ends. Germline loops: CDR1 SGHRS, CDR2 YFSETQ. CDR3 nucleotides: TGCGCCAGCAGCTTGGGCCCCGGGGGAGGAATGAACACTGAAGCTTTCTTT. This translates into CASSLGPGGGMNTEAFF.

CDR3 in DNA: TGTGCCAGTATTCCTGCCAGGGGGCGAAATTCACCCCTCCACTTT. Its translation: CASIPARGRNSPLHF. The chain recombines TRBV19 with TRBJ1-6, with 8 nucleotides matching TRBD1. Trimming removed 7 bases from V and 7 bases from J; junction bases left unmatched: 9. This CDR3 has 15 amino acids. Per the germline V gene, CDR1 is LNHDA and CDR2 is SQIVND (reference sequence).

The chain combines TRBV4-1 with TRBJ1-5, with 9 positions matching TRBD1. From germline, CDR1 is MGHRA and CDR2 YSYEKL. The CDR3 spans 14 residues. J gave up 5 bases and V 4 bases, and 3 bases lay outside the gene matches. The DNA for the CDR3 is TGCGCCAGCAGCCCCTGGACAGGGGATCAGCCCCAGCATTTT. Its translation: CASSPWTGDQPQHF.

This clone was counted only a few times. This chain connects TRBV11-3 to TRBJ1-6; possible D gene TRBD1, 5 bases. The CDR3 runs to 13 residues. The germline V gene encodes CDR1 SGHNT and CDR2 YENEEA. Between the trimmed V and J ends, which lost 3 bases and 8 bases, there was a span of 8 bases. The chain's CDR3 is CASSFGADSPLHF. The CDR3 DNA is TGTGCCAGCAGCTTTGGGGCAGATTCACCCCTCCACTTT.

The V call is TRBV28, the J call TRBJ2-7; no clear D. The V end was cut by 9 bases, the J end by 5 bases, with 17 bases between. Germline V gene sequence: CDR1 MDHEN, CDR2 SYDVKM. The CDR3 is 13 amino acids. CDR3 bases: TGTGCCAGTGCAAAGTACAATATGAACGAGCAGTACTTC. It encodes CASAKYNMNEQYF.

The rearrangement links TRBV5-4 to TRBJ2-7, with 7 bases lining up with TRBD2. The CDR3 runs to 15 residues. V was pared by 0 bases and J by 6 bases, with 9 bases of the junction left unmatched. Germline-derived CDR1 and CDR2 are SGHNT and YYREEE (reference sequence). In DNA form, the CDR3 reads TGTGCCAGCAGCTTGGCCGGGGGAGGGCCCTCCGAGCAGTACTTC. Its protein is CASSLAGGGPSEQYF.

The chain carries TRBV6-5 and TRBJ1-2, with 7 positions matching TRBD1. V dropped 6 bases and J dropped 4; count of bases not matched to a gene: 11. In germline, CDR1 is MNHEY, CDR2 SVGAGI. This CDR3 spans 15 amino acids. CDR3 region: CASRRNDDRAYGYTF. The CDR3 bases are TGTGCCAGCAGAAGAAACGATGACAGGGCCTATGGCTACACCTTC.